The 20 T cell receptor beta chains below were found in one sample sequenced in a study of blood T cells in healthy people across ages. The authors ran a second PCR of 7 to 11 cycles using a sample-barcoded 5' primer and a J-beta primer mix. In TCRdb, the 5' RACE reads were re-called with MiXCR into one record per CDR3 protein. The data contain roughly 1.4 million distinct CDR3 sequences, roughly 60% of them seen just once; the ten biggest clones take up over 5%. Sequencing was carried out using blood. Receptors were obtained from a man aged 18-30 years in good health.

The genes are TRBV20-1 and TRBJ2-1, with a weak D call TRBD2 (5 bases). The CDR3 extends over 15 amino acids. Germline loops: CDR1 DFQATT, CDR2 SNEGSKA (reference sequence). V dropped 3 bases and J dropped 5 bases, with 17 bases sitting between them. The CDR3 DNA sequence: TGCAGTGCTAGTTCACTAGGAAAAGTTAACAATGAGCAGTTCTTC. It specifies CSASSLGKVNNEQFF.

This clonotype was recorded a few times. The CDR3: CASSSPLLAGGTYEQYF. In DNA, the CDR3 is TGTGCCAGCAGTTCACCCTTACTAGCGGGGGGTACCTACGAGCAGTACTTC. V is TRBV12-3 or TRBV12-4 and J is TRBJ2-7; 12 nucleotides match TRBD2. Trimming took 4 bases from V and 2 from J; bases not matched to a gene: 9. The CDR3 extends over 17 amino acids.

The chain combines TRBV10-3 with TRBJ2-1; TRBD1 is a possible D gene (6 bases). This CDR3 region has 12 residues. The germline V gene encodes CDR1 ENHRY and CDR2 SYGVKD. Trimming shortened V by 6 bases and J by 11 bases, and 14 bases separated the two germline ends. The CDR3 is CAISRDKSQQFF. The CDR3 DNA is TGTGCCATCAGCCGGGACAAAAGTCAGCAGTTCTTC.

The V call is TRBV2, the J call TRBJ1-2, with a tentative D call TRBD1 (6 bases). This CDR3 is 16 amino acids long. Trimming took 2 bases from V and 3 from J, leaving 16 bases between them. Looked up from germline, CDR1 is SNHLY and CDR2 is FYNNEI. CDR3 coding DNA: TGTGCCAGCAGTGAATCTCGTCAGGGGCCTTACTATGGCTACACCTTC. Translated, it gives CASSESRQGPYYGYTF. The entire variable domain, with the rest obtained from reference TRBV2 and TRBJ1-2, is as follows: EPEVTQTPSHQVTQMGQEVILRCVPISNHLYFYWYRQILGQKVEFLVSFYNNEISEKSEIFDDQFSVERPDGSNFTLKIRSTKLEDSAMYFCASSESRQGPYYGYTFGSGTRLTVV.

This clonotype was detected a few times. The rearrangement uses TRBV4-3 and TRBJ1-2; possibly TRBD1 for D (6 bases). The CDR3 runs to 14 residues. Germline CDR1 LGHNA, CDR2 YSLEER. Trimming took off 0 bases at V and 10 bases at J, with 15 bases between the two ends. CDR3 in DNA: TGCGCCAGCAGCCAAGATGGGGGCGGGAAATACTACACCTTC. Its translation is CASSQDGGGKYYTF.

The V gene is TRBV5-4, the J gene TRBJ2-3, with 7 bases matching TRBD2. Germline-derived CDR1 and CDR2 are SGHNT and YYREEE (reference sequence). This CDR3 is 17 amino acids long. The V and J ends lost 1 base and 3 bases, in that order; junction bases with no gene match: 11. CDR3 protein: CASSLFVVRERTDTQYF. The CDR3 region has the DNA TGTGCCAGCAGCTTGTTCGTGGTGCGGGAGAGGACAGATACGCAGTATTTT.

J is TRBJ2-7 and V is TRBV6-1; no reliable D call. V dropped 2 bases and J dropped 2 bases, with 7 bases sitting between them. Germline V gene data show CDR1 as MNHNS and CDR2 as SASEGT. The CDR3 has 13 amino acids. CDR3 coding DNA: TGTGCCAGCAGTGAACTAGTTCCCTACGAGCAGTACTTC. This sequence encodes CASSELVPYEQYF.

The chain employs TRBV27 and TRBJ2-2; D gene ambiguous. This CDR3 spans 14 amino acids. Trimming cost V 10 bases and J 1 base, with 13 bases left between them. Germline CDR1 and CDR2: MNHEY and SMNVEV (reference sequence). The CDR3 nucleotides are TGTGCCACGCGGACGAGTGGGAACACCGGGGAGCTGTTTTTT. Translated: CATRTSGNTGELFF.

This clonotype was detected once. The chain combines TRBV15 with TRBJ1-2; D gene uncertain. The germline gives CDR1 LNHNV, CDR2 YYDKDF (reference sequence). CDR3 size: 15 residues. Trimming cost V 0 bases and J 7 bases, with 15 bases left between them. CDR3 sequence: CATSRDGVRVGGYTF. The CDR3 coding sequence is TGTGCCACCAGCAGAGATGGGGTGCGCGTTGGTGGCTACACCTTC.

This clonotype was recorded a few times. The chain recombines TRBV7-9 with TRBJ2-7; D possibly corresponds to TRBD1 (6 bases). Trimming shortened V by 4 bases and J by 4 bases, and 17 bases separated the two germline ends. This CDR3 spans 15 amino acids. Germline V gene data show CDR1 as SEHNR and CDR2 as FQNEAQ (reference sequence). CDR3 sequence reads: CASSSSTGMVYEQYF. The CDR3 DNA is TGTGCCAGCAGCTCAAGCACAGGGATGGTTTACGAGCAGTACTTC.

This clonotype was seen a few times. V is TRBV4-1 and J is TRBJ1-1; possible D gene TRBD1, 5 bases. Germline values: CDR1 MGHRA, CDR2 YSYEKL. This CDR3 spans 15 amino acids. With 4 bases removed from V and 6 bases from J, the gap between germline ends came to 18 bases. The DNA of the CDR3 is TGCGCCAGCAGCCTATTGAGGGGAGAATTCGCTGAAGCTTTCTTT. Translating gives CASSLLRGEFAEAFF.

The chain's CDR3 is CASSEWGGDLQNEQFF. Written as DNA, the CDR3 is TGTGCCAGCAGTGAATGGGGGGGCGATCTACAAAATGAGCAGTTCTTC. The chain combines TRBV6-1 with TRBJ2-1; possible D gene TRBD2, 7 bases. Trimming pared 2 bases from V and 7 bases from J, leaving 18 bases between. The CDR3 is 16 amino acids. Looked up from germline, CDR1 is MNHNS and CDR2 is SASEGT.

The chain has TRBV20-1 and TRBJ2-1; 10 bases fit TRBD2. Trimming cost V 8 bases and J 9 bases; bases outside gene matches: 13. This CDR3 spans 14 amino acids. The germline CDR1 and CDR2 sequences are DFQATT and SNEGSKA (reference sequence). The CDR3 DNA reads TGCAGTCCGGAGAGACTAGCGGGTATGGGTGAGCAGTTCTTC. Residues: CSPERLAGMGEQFF.

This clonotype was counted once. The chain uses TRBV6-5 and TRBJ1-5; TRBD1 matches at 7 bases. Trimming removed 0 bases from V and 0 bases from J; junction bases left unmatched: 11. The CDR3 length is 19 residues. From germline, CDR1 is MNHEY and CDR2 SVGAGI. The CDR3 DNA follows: TGTGCCAGCAGTTACTCGACCGGGACAGCTATAGATAGCAATCAGCCCCAGCATTTT. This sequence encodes CASSYSTGTAIDSNQPQHF.

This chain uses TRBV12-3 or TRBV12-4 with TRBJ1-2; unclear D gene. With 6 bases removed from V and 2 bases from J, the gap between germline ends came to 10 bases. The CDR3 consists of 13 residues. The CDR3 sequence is CASSHGLNYGYTF. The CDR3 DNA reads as TGTGCCAGCAGCCACGGTCTAAACTATGGCTACACCTTC.

CDR3 bases: TGTGCCAGCAGCTTAGCGGGCGGGGGGGAAAATGAGCAGTTCTTC. Encoded protein: CASSLAGGGENEQFF. This chain connects TRBV11-2 to TRBJ2-1; 9 bases line up with TRBD2. The V gene end was trimmed by 1 base and the J gene end by 7 bases; junction bases not matched to a gene: 5. Per germline, CDR1 SGHAT and CDR2 FQNNGV. This CDR3 has 15 amino acids.

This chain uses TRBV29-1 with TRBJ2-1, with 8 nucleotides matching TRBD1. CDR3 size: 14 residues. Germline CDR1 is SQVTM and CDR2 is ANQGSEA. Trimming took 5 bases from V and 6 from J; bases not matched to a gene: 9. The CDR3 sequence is CSVRDRGPPNEQFF. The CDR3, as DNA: TGCAGCGTTAGAGACAGGGGCCCGCCCAATGAGCAGTTCTTC.

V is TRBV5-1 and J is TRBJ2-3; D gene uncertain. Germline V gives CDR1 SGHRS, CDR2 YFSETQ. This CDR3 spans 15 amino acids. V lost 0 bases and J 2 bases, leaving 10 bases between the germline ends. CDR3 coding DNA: TGCGCCAGCAGCTTGGTTAGCAGATACACAGATACGCAGTATTTT. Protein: CASSLVSRYTDTQYF. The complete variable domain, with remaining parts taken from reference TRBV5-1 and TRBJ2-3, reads KAGVTQTPRYLIKTRGQQVTLSCSPISGHRSVSWYQQTPGQGLQFLFEYFSETQRNKGNFPGRFSGRQFSNSRSEMNVSTLELGDSALYLCASSLVSRYTDTQYFGPGTRLTVL.

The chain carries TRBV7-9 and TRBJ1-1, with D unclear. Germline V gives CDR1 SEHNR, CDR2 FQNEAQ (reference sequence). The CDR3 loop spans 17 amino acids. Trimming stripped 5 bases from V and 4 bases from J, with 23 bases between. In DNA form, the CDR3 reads TGTGCCAGCAGCGAGGAAATGGGCAGTTTGCGGGGCACTGAAGCTTTCTTT. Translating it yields CASSEEMGSLRGTEAFF.

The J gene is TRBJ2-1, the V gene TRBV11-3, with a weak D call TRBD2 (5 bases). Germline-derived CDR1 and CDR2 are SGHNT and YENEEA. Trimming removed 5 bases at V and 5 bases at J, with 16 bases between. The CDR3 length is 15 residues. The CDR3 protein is CASSPGGFINNEQFF. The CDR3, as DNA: TGTGCCAGCAGCCCGGGCGGGTTTATAAACAATGAGCAGTTCTTC.